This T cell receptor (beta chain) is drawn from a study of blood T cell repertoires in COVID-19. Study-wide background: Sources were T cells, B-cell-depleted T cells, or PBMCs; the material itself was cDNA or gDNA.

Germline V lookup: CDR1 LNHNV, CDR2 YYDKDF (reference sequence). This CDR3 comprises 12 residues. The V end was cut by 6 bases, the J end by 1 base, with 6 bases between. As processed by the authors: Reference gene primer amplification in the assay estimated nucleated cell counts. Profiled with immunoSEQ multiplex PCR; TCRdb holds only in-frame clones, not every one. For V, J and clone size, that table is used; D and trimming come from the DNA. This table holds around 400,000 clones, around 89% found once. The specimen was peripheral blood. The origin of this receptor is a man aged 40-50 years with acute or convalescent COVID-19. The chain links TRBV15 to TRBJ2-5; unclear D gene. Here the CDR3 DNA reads TGTGCCACCAGTATGTTCCAAGAGACCCAGTACTTC. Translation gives CATSMFQETQYF.